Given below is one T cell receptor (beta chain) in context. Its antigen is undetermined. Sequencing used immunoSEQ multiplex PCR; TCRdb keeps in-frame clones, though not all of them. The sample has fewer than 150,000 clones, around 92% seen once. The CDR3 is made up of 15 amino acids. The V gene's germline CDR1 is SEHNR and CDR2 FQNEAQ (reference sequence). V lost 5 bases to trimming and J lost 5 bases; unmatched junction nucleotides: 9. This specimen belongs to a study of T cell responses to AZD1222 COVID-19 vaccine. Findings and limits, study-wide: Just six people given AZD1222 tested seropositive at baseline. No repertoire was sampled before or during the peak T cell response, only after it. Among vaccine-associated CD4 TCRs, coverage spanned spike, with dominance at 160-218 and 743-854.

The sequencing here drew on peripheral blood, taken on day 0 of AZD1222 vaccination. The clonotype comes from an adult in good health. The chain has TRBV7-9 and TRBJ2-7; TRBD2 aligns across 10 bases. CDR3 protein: CASSHSGRTTDEQYF. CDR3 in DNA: TGTGCCAGCAGCCATAGCGGGAGGACGACCGACGAGCAGTACTTC.